Listed below are T cell receptor beta chains from one sample, sequenced in a study of blood T cell repertoires in COVID-19. TCRdb's copy holds only in-frame clones and misses some; the assay was immunoSEQ multiplex PCR. The sample lists around 450,000 clones; about 85% were seen once. Sample: PBMCs or T cells enriched from blood (not recorded which). The receptors come from a woman between 18 and 29 years old who had recovered from COVID-19. Both conserved end residues are part of each CDR3. D genes are given only for firm matches. Clone sizes are given selectively: once, few, many, or a class where the clone is expanded.

CDR3nt	CDR3aa	d_gene	j_gene	abundance	v_gene
TGTGCCGGCAGTGAAATGTGGACAGGGAGAGCTTTCTTT	CAGSEMWTGRAFF	TRBD1	TRBJ1-1	.	TRBV2
TGTGCCAGCTCACCACCGCCTAGCGGGGGGCGAGGGACAGATACGCAGTATTTT	CASSPPPSGGRGTDTQYF	TRBD2	TRBJ2-3	.	TRBV18
TGTGCCAGCAGTACTGGGACAGGGGTCTGGGGCTACACCTTC	CASSTGTGVWGYTF	TRBD1	TRBJ1-2	.	TRBV6-5
TGCGCCAGCATCCCCGGACTCCCCGGGTCACCCCTCCACTTT	CASIPGLPGSPLHF	.	TRBJ1-6	once	TRBV28
TGTGCCACCAGCAGAGAGAAGGGGGCGGGTGAAAAACTGTTTTTT	CATSREKGAGEKLFF	TRBD1	TRBJ1-4	once	TRBV15
TGTGCCAGCAGTGACCAGGGGATCTCTGGAAACACCATATATTTT	CASSDQGISGNTIYF	.	TRBJ1-3	.	TRBV25-1
TGTGCCAGCTCACCAGAGTACGGGGTGGGACCCCTCCACTTT	CASSPEYGVGPLHF	.	TRBJ1-6	.	TRBV18
TGTGCCAGCAGCGTAGCTATCTCCTACAATGAGCAGTTCTTC	CASSVAISYNEQFF	.	TRBJ2-1	.	TRBV9
TGTGCCATCACACAGGGGTATGTGGGGGCCGACATGAACACTGAAGCTTTCTTT	CAITQGYVGADMNTEAFF	TRBD1	TRBJ1-1	.	TRBV10-3
TGTGCCAGCAGCCTACGAGACGAGCAGTACTTC	CASSLRDEQYF	.	TRBJ2-7	.	TRBV11-2
TGCAGCGTCCGGACAGGGGGCGAAGCCGGGGAGCTGTTTTTT	CSVRTGGEAGELFF	TRBD1	TRBJ2-2	.	TRBV29-1
TGTGCCAGCAGGTTCCAGGGATCTAATGAAAAACTGTTTTTT	CASRFQGSNEKLFF	.	TRBJ1-4	.	TRBV6-5
TGTGCCAGCAGCGTAGGACAGGGGAGGGAAAAACTGTTTTTT	CASSVGQGREKLFF	TRBD1	TRBJ1-4	.	TRBV9
TGTGCCAGCAGCCCCCCTGAGGACAGCCGGGGGGAGCTGTTTTTT	CASSPPEDSRGELFF	.	TRBJ2-2	.	TRBV7-9
TGCGCCAGCAGCCCCCATCCAGGGGGCTCGAACTATGGCTACACCTTC	CASSPHPGGSNYGYTF	TRBD1	TRBJ1-2	.	TRBV5-1
TGTGCCAGCAGCCTGGTGGCTAAAAAAGGGACCGGGGGAGAGCAGTACTTC	CASSLVAKKGTGGEQYF	.	TRBJ2-7	many	TRBV5-6